The next 7 T cell receptor beta chains were all read from a single sample in a study of T cell repertoires in cytomegalovirus infection. These receptors have no identified antigens. MiXCR, run by TCRdb on the reads, gives a single entry per CDR3 protein. This sample has 680,000 or so distinct CDR3 sequences, with around 31% found just once. Sequenced here: cultured PBMCs, sampled from culture after CMV antigen stimulation. All receptors come from a human donor in good health (CMV status not recorded). Some clones in this sample may be carry-over from other donors' samples.

In this sample, this clonotype turned up a few times. Germline is not matched at one junction end, which may reflect a read error. The J gene is TRBJ2-3, the V gene TRBV7-8; 15 nucleotides agree with TRBD2. The CDR3 covers 17 residues. Germline CDR1 reads SGHVS; CDR2 reads FQNEAQ. In nucleotides, the CDR3 is TGTGCCAGCAGTTTAGGACTAGCGGGGGGGCTGGGAGATACGCAGTATTTT. Amino acids: CASSLGLAGGLGDTQYF.

To note about this clonotype: The conserved closing phenylalanine or tryptophan is absent in this CDR3, likely reflecting a read error. This chain joins TRBV7-4 and TRBJ2-4; D not certain. The CDR3 has 17 residues. The germline CDR1 and CDR2 sequences are SGHVT and SQSDAQ. V was shortened by 0 bases and J by 0 bases, with 12 bases between the two germline ends. The CDR3 coding sequence is TGTGCCAGCAGCTTAGCGGGCCTTCCCCTAGCCAAAAACATTCAGTACGTC. Its translation: CASSLAGLPLAKNIQYV.

This clonotype has ten or more counts. V is TRBV7-2 and J is TRBJ2-5; D is unclear. Trimming left V 6 bases short and J 1 base short, with 12 bases between. The CDR3 length is 14 residues. Germline-derived CDR1 and CDR2 are SGHTA and FQGNSA. The CDR3 DNA sequence: TGTGCCAGCAGTCCAGACGGGCTCCAAGAGACCCAGTACTTC. Protein: CASSPDGLQETQYF.

The chain uses TRBV4-2 and TRBJ1-5, with D maybe TRBD1 (5 bases). The CDR3 is 13 amino acids. Germline V gene sequence: CDR1 LGHNA, CDR2 YNFKEQ. The V and J ends lost 0 bases and 7 bases respectively, with 7 bases between them. The CDR3 nucleotides read TGTGCCAGCAGCCAAGACAGGGCCCAGCCCCAGCATTTT. It yields the protein CASSQDRAQPQHF.

V usage is TRBV11-2 and J usage is TRBJ1-2; D is unresolved. The germline V and J ends were trimmed by 4 bases and 4 bases, with 16 bases remaining between them. CDR3 size: 15 residues. In germline, CDR1 is SGHAT, CDR2 FQNNGV. CDR3 in DNA: TGTGCCAGCAGCTCACTTCCCAGCAGGCCCTATGGCTACACCTTC. This translates into CASSSLPSRPYGYTF. Supplemented by reference TRBV11-2 and TRBJ1-2, the full variable domain reads EAGVAQSPRYKIIEKRQSVAFWCNPISGHATLYWYQQILGQGPKLLIQFQNNGVVDDSQLPKDRFSAERLKGVDSTLKIQPAKLEDSAVYLCASSSLPSRPYGYTFGSGTRLTVV.

V and J are TRBV20-1 and TRBJ1-3; no definite D call. The CDR3 loop spans 14 amino acids. With 3 bases removed from V and 0 bases from J, the gap between germline ends came to 9 bases. CDR1 and CDR2 from the germline V gene are DFQATT and SNEGSKA (reference sequence). CDR3 coding DNA: TGCAGTGCTAGTATGGGGTACTCTGGAAACACCATATATTTT. Its translation: CSASMGYSGNTIYF.

This clonotype was counted between two and nine times. CDR3 protein: CASSGDPRDNSDTQYF. The CDR3 DNA reads TGTGCCAGCAGTGGAGACCCTAGGGACAATTCAGATACGCAGTATTTT. The chain has TRBV2 and TRBJ2-3, with D perhaps TRBD1 (6 bases). The germline V and J ends were trimmed by 4 bases and 4 bases, with 18 bases remaining between them. This CDR3 contains 16 residues. CDR1 and CDR2 (germline): SNHLY, FYNNEI.